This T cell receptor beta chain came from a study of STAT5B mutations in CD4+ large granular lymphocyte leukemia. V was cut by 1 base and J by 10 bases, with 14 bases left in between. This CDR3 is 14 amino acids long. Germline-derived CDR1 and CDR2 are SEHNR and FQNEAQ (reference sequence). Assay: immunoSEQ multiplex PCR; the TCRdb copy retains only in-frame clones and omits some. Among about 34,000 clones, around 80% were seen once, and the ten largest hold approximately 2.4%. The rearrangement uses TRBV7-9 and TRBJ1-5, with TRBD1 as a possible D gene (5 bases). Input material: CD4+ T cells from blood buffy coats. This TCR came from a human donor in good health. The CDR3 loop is CASSLVGGRDPQHF. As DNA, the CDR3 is TGTGCCAGCAGCTTAGTTGGGGGAAGAGACCCCCAGCATTTT.